The clone carrying this T cell receptor beta chain has ten or more counts. What it recognizes is unknown. This entry is derived from a study of breast tumors, draining lymph nodes, adjacent tissues. Study outcomes and limitations: Tumors had less TCR diversity than lymph nodes, more than nontumor tissue. Tumor and nontumor repertoires were significantly more similar in luminal-like than in basal-like breast cancer. The data were judged consistent with most tumor T cells coming from lymph node and expanding in tumor.

Via MiXCR, TCRdb re-called the multiplex PCR reads, giving one row per CDR3 protein. This table has around 250,000 distinct CDR3 sequences, under 40% appearing once. CDR3 length: 16 residues. Per the germline V gene, CDR1 is SGHNT and CDR2 is YENEEA. V lost 2 bases and J lost 5, with 18 bases in between. Axillary draining lymph nodes of breast cancer patients supplied the node samples. Material for sequencing was axillary lymph node tissue. The chain couples TRBV11-3 to TRBJ2-5; D is unresolved. The sequence derives from a female donor with breast cancer. Some clones in this sample may be carry-over from other donors' samples. The CDR3 is CASSLLRPALRETQYF. The CDR3 bases are TGTGCCAGCAGCTTACTCCGACCGGCACTCAGGGAGACCCAGTACTTC.